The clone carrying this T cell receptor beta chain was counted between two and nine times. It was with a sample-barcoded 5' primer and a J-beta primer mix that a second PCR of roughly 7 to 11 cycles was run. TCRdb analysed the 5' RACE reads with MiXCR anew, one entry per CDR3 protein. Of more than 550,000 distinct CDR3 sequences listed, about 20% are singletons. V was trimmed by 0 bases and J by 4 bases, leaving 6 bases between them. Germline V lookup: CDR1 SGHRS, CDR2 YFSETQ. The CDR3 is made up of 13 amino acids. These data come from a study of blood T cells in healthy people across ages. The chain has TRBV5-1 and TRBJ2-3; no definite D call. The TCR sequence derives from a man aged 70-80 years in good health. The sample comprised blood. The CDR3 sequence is CASSLAPPDTQYF. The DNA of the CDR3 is TGCGCCAGCAGCTTGGCTCCCCCAGATACGCAGTATTTT. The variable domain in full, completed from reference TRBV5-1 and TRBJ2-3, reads KAGVTQTPRYLIKTRGQQVTLSCSPISGHRSVSWYQQTPGQGLQFLFEYFSETQRNKGNFPGRFSGRQFSNSRSEMNVSTLELGDSALYLCASSLAPPDTQYFGPGTRLTVL.